This entry lists 7 T cell receptor beta chains sequenced from one sample in a study of blood T cell repertoires in COVID-19 (dated by TCRdb to 2018 to 2020). Libraries were built with the immunoSEQ multiplex PCR assay. Held by TCRdb, this immuneACCESS table contains in-frame sequences only and omits some clones. Under half of the omission traces to an unresolved V gene where checked; the cause of the rest is unknown. The sample records about 370,000 clones, approximately 92% of which are singletons. The biggest ten clones account for over 0.95% of the sample. The sequenced material came from PBMCs or T cells enriched from blood (not recorded which). The receptors shown here come from a man aged 18 to 30 who had recovered from COVID-19.

In this sample, this clone turned up a few times. The chain carries TRBV30 and TRBJ1-3; tentatively, D is TRBD1 (6 bases). Trimming took off 5 bases at V and 4 bases at J, with 21 bases between the two ends. Germline-derived CDR1 and CDR2 are GTSNPN and SVGIG (reference sequence). The CDR3 is made up of 16 amino acids. DNA of the CDR3: TGTGCCTGGGTATTTACAGGGAACCGAAAGGGAAACACCATATATTTT. This encodes CAWVFTGNRKGNTIYF. The full variable domain, completed using reference TRBV30 and TRBJ1-3, is SQTIHQWPATLVQPVGSPLSLECTVEGTSNPNLYWYRQAAGRGLQLLFYSVGIGQISSEVPQNLSASRPQDRQFILSSKKLLLSDSGFYLCAWVFTGNRKGNTIYFGEGSWLTVV.

V is TRBV7-9 and J is TRBJ2-3, with 9 bases aligning to TRBD2. The CDR3 runs 18 residues. Germline-derived CDR1 and CDR2 are SEHNR and FQNEAQ (reference sequence). After removal of 2 bases from V and 0 bases from J, the junction contained 9 bases not matched to a gene. The CDR3 protein is CASSLYGLAGTSTDTQYF. In DNA, the CDR3 is TGTGCCAGCAGCTTATATGGGCTAGCGGGAACTAGCACAGATACGCAGTATTTT.

The chain employs TRBV12-3 or TRBV12-4 and TRBJ1-2; no firm D call. V was pared by 4 bases and J by 8 bases, with 8 bases between. This CDR3 is 11 amino acids long. The CDR3 region is CASSSGRGYTF. The CDR3 DNA sequence: TGTGCCAGCAGTTCAGGCCGCGGCTACACCTTC.

The V gene is TRBV28, the J gene TRBJ1-2; possibly TRBD1 for D (5 bases). CDR3 length: 15 residues. Germline V gene lookup returns CDR1 MDHEN and CDR2 SYDVKM. The V and J ends lost 1 base and 4 bases respectively, with 13 bases between them. This CDR3 is CASSLLVEGPYGYTF. The CDR3 region has the DNA TGTGCCAGCAGTTTATTAGTGGAGGGACCCTATGGCTACACCTTC.

This clone was found a few times. CDR3 residues: CASKAVGLADLGLFDEQFF. The CDR3 DNA is TGTGCCAGTAAAGCCGTGGGACTAGCGGATTTGGGACTCTTCGATGAGCAGTTCTTC. The V and J genes are TRBV19 and TRBJ2-1, with TRBD2 identical over 11 bases. This CDR3 has 19 residues. The V segment lost 7 bases and the J segment 8 bases; nucleotides outside the gene matches: 22. CDR1 is LNHDA, CDR2 SQIVND, per germline (reference sequence).

The chain has TRBV27 and TRBJ2-5, with 13 bases lining up with TRBD2. With 5 bases clipped from V and 4 bases from J, the junction kept 4 bases outside the gene matches. CDR1 and CDR2 (germline): MNHEY, SMNVEV (reference sequence). The CDR3 loop spans 15 amino acids. CDR3 nucleotides: TGTGCCAGCAGTCCTTGGACTAGCGGGAGAGAGACCCAGTACTTC. Translation gives CASSPWTSGRETQYF.

This chain links TRBV4-1 with TRBJ2-5; 7 bases agree with TRBD2. The CDR3 runs 16 residues. Trimming removed 2 bases from V and 6 bases from J; junction bases left unmatched: 12. Per germline, CDR1 MGHRA and CDR2 YSYEKL. CDR3 bases: TGCGCCAGCAGCCAACCTTGGGATGGACTAGAGAAGACCCAGTACTTC. As protein: CASSQPWDGLEKTQYF.